Only one count was recorded for the clone carrying this T cell receptor beta chain. Per the study methods: Reference gene primer amplification gave estimated nucleated cell counts. This table comes from immunoSEQ multiplex PCR, and its TCRdb copy is limited to in-frame clones, with some not included. V and J calls and clone size are copied from that table; D and trimming were computed from the DNA. The sample lists approximately 150,000 clones, roughly 85% seen once, with roughly 2.6% in the top ten. Trimming cost V 1 base and J 3 bases, with 8 bases left between them. Germline loops: CDR1 SGHVS, CDR2 FQNEAQ. This CDR3 comprises 14 residues. This sample is drawn from a study of blood T cell repertoires in COVID-19. About the study: Donors in the United States, Italy and Spain gave samples during acute or convalescent COVID-19. Sources were T cells, B-cell-depleted T cells, or PBMCs; the material itself was cDNA or gDNA.

This chain joins TRBV7-8 and TRBJ2-3; weak D call: TRBD1 (6 bases). The TCR originated in a human donor with acute or convalescent COVID-19. The donor label of this sample is uncertain. Material for sequencing was peripheral blood. CDR3 residues: CASSLGTATDTQYF. The CDR3 DNA is TGTGCCAGCAGCTTAGGGACAGCAACAGATACGCAGTATTTT.